This T cell receptor beta chain originates from a study of T-cell reconstitution after alpha-beta-depleted transplantation in children. This clonotype has more than one count but fewer than ten. This CDR3 is 13 amino acids long. Trimming pared 5 bases from V and 4 bases from J, leaving 10 bases between. TCRbeta library construction was performed incorporating unique molecular identifiers. TCRdb reprocessed the PCR reads with MiXCR, giving one entry per CDR3 protein. The repertoire holds hundreds of thousands of distinct CDR3 sequences, with approximately 17% as singletons. The rearrangement uses TRBV12-3 or TRBV12-4 and TRBJ2-3; D possibly corresponds to TRBD2 (6 bases). The source was PBMCs, mostly from graft donor cells, collected 360 days after TCRalphabeta/CD19-depleted stem cell transplant. This TCR was sampled from a male patient under 10 years old who had a stem cell transplant for acute lymphoblastic leukemia, so the T cells may come from the graft donor. As DNA, the CDR3 is TGTGCCAGCAGTCCCGGAGGGTCAGATACGCAGTATTTT. As protein: CASSPGGSDTQYF.